The rows below give T cell receptor beta chains drawn from one sample of a study of cytomegalovirus exposure and HLA in healthy donors. Assay used: immunoSEQ multiplex PCR; TCRdb lists only in-frame clones, some missing. This sample has 140,000 to 150,000 clones, with approximately 80% found just once. The material sequenced was PBMCs. Receptor source: a boy younger than 10 in good health and CMV-seronegative. CDR3s include the opening cysteine and the closing phenylalanine or tryptophan. The D gene is left open where the match is weak. Size is stated for part of the rows, as once, few or many counts, or as a class when the clone is expanded.

J | V | D | size | CDR3 | DNA
TRBJ2-7 | TRBV7-9 | . | . | CASSIDTHYEQYF | TGTGCCAGCAGCATTGACACGCACTACGAGCAGTACTTC
TRBJ2-2 | TRBV19 | TRBD1 | . | CASGTELNTGELFF | TGTGCCAGTGGGACAGAATTGAACACCGGGGAGCTGTTTTTT
TRBJ1-2 | TRBV6-5 | . | . | CASSTRGNYGYTF | TGTGCCAGCAGCACTCGGGGGAACTATGGCTACACCTTC
TRBJ1-1 | TRBV5-4 | TRBD1 | . | CASSGGTAGTEAFF | TGTGCCAGCAGCGGCGGGACAGCTGGCACTGAAGCTTTCTTT
TRBJ2-7 | TRBV29-1 | TRBD2 | . | CSVDTSGISSEQYF | TGCAGCGTTGATACTAGCGGGATATCTAGCGAGCAGTACTTC
TRBJ1-2 | TRBV19 | TRBD1 | few | CASSWGQAIYGYTF | TGTGCCAGTAGTTGGGGACAGGCCATCTATGGCTACACCTTC
TRBJ2-1 | TRBV25-1 | . | once | CASSDFNRKYNEQFF | TGTGCCAGCAGTGATTTTAACAGAAAGTACAATGAGCAGTTCTTC
TRBJ2-3 | TRBV9 | TRBD1 | . | CASSVGTGAADTQYF | TGTGCCAGCAGCGTAGGGACAGGGGCCGCAGATACGCAGTATTTT
TRBJ2-3 | TRBV5-6 | TRBD1 | . | CASSLAAGGPTDTQYF | TGTGCCAGCAGCTTGGCCGCAGGGGGCCCCACAGATACGCAGTATTTT
TRBJ2-3 | TRBV2 | . | . | CASSALPYGTDTQYF | TGTGCCAGCAGTGCACTACCCTACGGTACAGATACGCAGTATTTT
TRBJ1-6 | TRBV7-2 | TRBD1 | . | CASSSPMGLTGGFPHF | TGTGCCAGCAGCTCCCCGATGGGATTAACAGGGGGTTTCCCCCACTTT
TRBJ1-1 | TRBV5-6 | . | . | CASSLWFRVNTEAFF | TGTGCCAGCAGCTTGTGGTTTCGGGTGAACACTGAAGCTTTCTTT
TRBJ2-7 | TRBV5-1 | TRBD1 | . | CASSLAGTGSYEQYF | TGCGCCAGCAGCTTGGCCGGGACAGGGTCCTACGAGCAGTACTTC
TRBJ1-2 | TRBV5-6 | . | . | CASSLVGGGTASNYGYTF | TGTGCCAGCAGCTTGGTCGGGGGGGGGACCGCTTCTAACTATGGCTACACCTTC
TRBJ1-2 | TRBV7-9 | TRBD1 | . | CSSSDRGLGYTF | TGTTCCAGCAGTGACAGGGGGCTCGGCTACACCTTC
TRBJ1-1 | TRBV6-5 | . | . | CASNSMRGNTEAFF | TGTGCCAGCAATTCGATGCGGGGGAACACTGAAGCTTTCTTT
TRBJ2-1 | TRBV6-4 | TRBD1 | . | CASSDTGTGGDEQFF | TGTGCCAGCAGTGACACCGGGACAGGGGGCGATGAGCAGTTCTTC
TRBJ1-2 | TRBV13 | . | . | CASTFFNTTHFRDNYGYTF | TGTGCCAGCACCTTTTTCAACACGACCCATTTCAGGGATAACTATGGCTACACCTTC
TRBJ2-7 | TRBV10-3 | . | . | CAIRQDRGEQYF | TGTGCCATCAGACAGGATCGAGGCGAGCAGTACTTC
TRBJ1-4 | TRBV25-1 | . | . | CASSDLAGFELGEKLFF | TGTGCCAGCAGTGATCTGGCAGGGTTTGAGTTGGGGGAAAAACTGTTTTTT
TRBJ2-6 | TRBV9 | . | . | CASSPRGANVLTF | TGTGCCAGCAGCCCCAGGGGGGCCAACGTCCTGACTTTC
TRBJ2-7 | TRBV7-2 | . | . | CASSLADEATVYEQYF | TGTGCCAGCAGCTTAGCCGACGAAGCGACAGTCTACGAGCAGTACTTC
TRBJ2-5 | TRBV11-3 | TRBD2 | . | CASSSGEETQYF | TGTGCCAGCAGCAGCGGGGAAGAGACCCAGTACTTC
TRBJ2-7 | TRBV7-9 | TRBD2 | . | CASRYHTGLAGEEQYF | TGTGCCAGCAGGTATCATACCGGACTAGCGGGAGAGGAGCAGTACTTC
TRBJ2-7 | TRBV6-5 | . | . | CASSYSKLYSSYEQYF | TGTGCCAGCAGTTACTCGAAATTGTACAGTAGCTACGAGCAGTACTTC
TRBJ1-4 | TRBV27 | TRBD1 | . | CASSPGTGLTNEKLFF | TGTGCCAGCAGTCCTGGGACAGGGTTAACTAATGAAAAACTGTTTTTT
TRBJ2-7 | TRBV7-9 | TRBD1 | . | CASSEIRTGRVKPYEQYF | TGTGCCAGCAGCGAGATCCGGACAGGGCGAGTAAAGCCCTACGAGCAGTACTTC
TRBJ2-7 | TRBV4-2 | TRBD1 | . | CASSAFRDSAYEQYF | TGTGCCAGCAGCGCTTTCCGGGACAGCGCCTACGAGCAGTACTTC
TRBJ2-1 | TRBV4-2 | . | . | CASSQVLGDEQFF | TGTGCCAGCAGCCAAGTCCTAGGCGATGAGCAGTTCTTC
TRBJ1-5 | TRBV19 | . | . | CASKQGRQPQHF | TGTGCCAGTAAACAGGGTAGGCAGCCCCAGCATTTT
TRBJ2-7 | TRBV5-4 | TRBD2 | once | CASTRQRGGAYEQYF | TGTGCCAGCACAAGACAGCGGGGAGGAGCCTACGAGCAGTACTTC
TRBJ1-1 | TRBV6-1 | . | . | CASSEERGTEAFF | TGTGCCAGCAGCGAAGAGCGGGGCACTGAAGCTTTCTTT
TRBJ1-4 | TRBV18 | TRBD1 | . | CASSPRAQGPEKLFF | TGTGCCAGCTCACCACGCGCACAGGGGCCTGAAAAACTGTTTTTT
TRBJ2-2 | TRBV10-3 | . | . | CATGGGLNTGELFF | TGTGCCACCGGTGGGGGACTTAACACCGGGGAGCTGTTTTTT
TRBJ2-1 | TRBV7-9 | . | . | CSSSLYNRDEQFF | TGTTCCAGCAGCTTGTACAACAGGGATGAGCAGTTCTTC
TRBJ2-1 | TRBV14 | TRBD1 | . | CASSLRTGAGNEQFF | TGTGCCAGCAGCCTCAGGACAGGGGCGGGGAATGAGCAGTTCTTC
TRBJ2-3 | TRBV6-6 | TRBD1 | . | CASNQQGASTDTQYF | TGTGCCAGCAACCAACAGGGGGCGAGCACAGATACGCAGTATTTT
TRBJ1-1 | TRBV9 | TRBD1 | . | CASSEMPGQGTEAFF | TGTGCCAGCAGCGAGATGCCGGGACAGGGAACTGAAGCTTTCTTT
TRBJ2-1 | TRBV9 | TRBD2 | . | CASSLAGVFNEQFF | TGTGCCAGCAGCCTAGCGGGAGTCTTCAATGAGCAGTTCTTC
TRBJ2-4 | TRBV18 | TRBD1 | . | CASSPDRAKNIQYF | TGTGCCAGCTCACCGGACAGGGCCAAAAACATTCAGTACTTC
TRBJ1-2 | TRBV4-3 | . | . | CASSRTQGDWYGYTF | TGCGCCAGCAGCCGTACGCAGGGCGATTGGTATGGCTACACCTTC
TRBJ2-5 | TRBV11-2 | . | . | CASSFFGPLGGAQETQYF | TGTGCCAGCAGCTTTTTCGGCCCCTTAGGGGGGGCCCAAGAGACCCAGTACTTC
TRBJ1-4 | TRBV28 | . | . | CASSPGVGEKLFF | TGTGCCAGCAGTCCGGGGGTCGGTGAAAAACTGTTTTTT
TRBJ1-2 | TRBV19 | TRBD1 | . | CASRTGTGLYHGYTF | TGTGCCAGTAGAACCGGGACAGGTCTGTACCATGGCTACACCTTC
TRBJ2-5 | TRBV19 | TRBD2 | . | CASSTSGGAETQYF | TGTGCCAGTAGTACTAGCGGGGGGGCCGAGACCCAGTACTTC
TRBJ2-7 | TRBV6-1 | . | . | CASQGTATSYEQYF | TGTGCCAGCCAGGGTACAGCTACCTCCTACGAGCAGTACTTC
TRBJ1-4 | TRBV2 | . | . | CASSSDTKEQSTNEKLFF | TGTGCCAGCAGCTCCGATACCAAAGAACAATCCACTAATGAAAAACTGTTTTTT
TRBJ2-6 | TRBV19 | . | . | CASTLAGLSSGANVLTF | TGTGCCAGTACCCTCGCAGGGTTGTCGTCTGGGGCCAACGTCCTGACTTTC
TRBJ2-7 | TRBV11-3 | TRBD2 | . | CASSPGLAGAYEQYF | TGTGCCAGCAGCCCCGGCCTAGCGGGGGCCTACGAGCAGTACTTC
TRBJ1-5 | TRBV6-6 | . | few | CASGRDSHSNQPQHF | TGTGCCAGCGGTCGGGACTCTCATAGCAATCAGCCCCAGCATTTT